The 9 T cell receptor beta chains reported below all come from one sample, sequenced in a study of cytomegalovirus exposure and HLA in healthy donors. PCR primers comprised 60 Vbeta and 13 Jbeta primers. Produced via immunoSEQ multiplex PCR; TCRdb's table is partial and in-frame only. The top ten clones hold roughly 1% of a sample with 200,000 to 250,000 clones, about 89% of them seen once. The sequencing input was PBMCs. The receptor source for this set is a woman under 30 in good health and CMV-seronegative.

The rearrangement uses TRBV11-2 and TRBJ2-7; TRBD1 matches 8 bases. The germline V gene has CDR1 SGHAT and CDR2 FQNNGV. CDR3 length equals 14 residues. V gave up 2 bases and J gave up 4 bases; unmatched junction bases: 4. The DNA for the CDR3 is TGTGCCAGCAGCTTACCAGGGGGCAGGTACGAGCAGTACTTC. The encoded protein is CASSLPGGRYEQYF. Drawing the rest from reference TRBV11-2 and TRBJ2-7, the complete variable domain is EAGVAQSPRYKIIEKRQSVAFWCNPISGHATLYWYQQILGQGPKLLIQFQNNGVVDDSQLPKDRFSAERLKGVDSTLKIQPAKLEDSAVYLCASSLPGGRYEQYFGPGTRLTVT.

V and J are TRBV18 and TRBJ1-6; TRBD1 matches at 8 bases. Germline CDR1 is KGHSH and CDR2 is LQKENI. The V gene end was trimmed by 3 bases and the J gene end by 7 bases; junction bases not matched to a gene: 8. The CDR3 totals 16 residues. This CDR3 is CASSPLMGQENSPLHF. CDR3 coding DNA: TGTGCCAGCTCACCGCTTATGGGACAGGAGAATTCACCCCTCCACTTT.

The J gene is TRBJ1-2, the V gene TRBV13; 8 bases fit TRBD1. From germline, CDR1 is PRHDT and CDR2 FYEKMQ (reference sequence). V lost 5 bases to trimming and J lost 7 bases; unmatched junction nucleotides: 6. This CDR3 has 13 residues. This CDR3 reads CASSGGQAPGYTF. For the CDR3, the DNA is TGTGCCAGCAGCGGGGGACAGGCCCCTGGCTACACCTTC.

This chain joins TRBV5-6 and TRBJ2-7; possibly TRBD1 for D (6 bases). This CDR3 is built from 13 residues. Deletions cut 1 base from V and 7 bases from J, with 12 bases between. CDR1 and CDR2 (germline): SGHDT, YYEEEE. DNA of the CDR3: TGTGCCAGCAGCTTGAACAGGGTCGGAGAGCAGTACTTC. This translates into CASSLNRVGEQYF.

V gene TRBV27 combines with J gene TRBJ2-1, with 8 bases that match TRBD2. In germline, CDR1 is MNHEY, CDR2 SMNVEV (reference sequence). The CDR3 has 15 residues. The ends lost 5 bases at V and 7 bases at J; junction bases unmatched: 10. The CDR3, as DNA: TGTGCCAGCAGTCTCTACGGGACTAGGGGTAATGAGCAGTTCTTC. This sequence encodes CASSLYGTRGNEQFF.

The rearrangement uses TRBV4-2 and TRBJ2-7, with D perhaps matching TRBD2 (7 bases). V dropped 3 bases and J dropped 3 bases, with 18 bases sitting between them. The CDR3 is 16 residues long. The germline V gene encodes CDR1 LGHNA and CDR2 YNFKEQ. This CDR3 reads CASSQGGTAGFYEQYF. In DNA form, the CDR3 reads TGTGCCAGCAGCCAGGGGGGCACAGCGGGGTTCTACGAGCAGTACTTC.

V usage is TRBV2 and J usage is TRBJ1-1; 9 nucleotides match TRBD1. The CDR3 length is 14 residues. Germline V gives CDR1 SNHLY, CDR2 FYNNEI. V trimming: 6 bases; J trimming: 5 bases; junction bases outside the gene matches: 7. CDR3 protein: CASSVQGAGTEAFF. The CDR3 nucleotides read TGTGCCAGCAGCGTACAGGGGGCAGGGACTGAAGCTTTCTTT.

This rearrangement joins TRBV7-9 to TRBJ2-3; 9 nucleotides match TRBD2. Germline values: CDR1 SEHNR, CDR2 FQNEAQ (reference sequence). The CDR3 sequence is 15 residues long. The ends lost 6 bases at V and 2 bases at J; junction bases unmatched: 6. The CDR3 DNA reads TGTGCCAGCAGTGACGTAGCGGGAGCCACAGATACGCAGTATTTT. Its protein product is CASSDVAGATDTQYF.

The chain recombines TRBV4-1 with TRBJ2-1; 8 nucleotides line up with TRBD1. CDR1 is MGHRA and CDR2 is YSYEKL in the germline V gene. The CDR3 has 15 residues. V lost 5 bases, J lost 0 bases, and 3 bases stayed unmatched. The CDR3 DNA reads TGCGCCAGCAGCGTGGGACAGGACTCCTACAATGAGCAGTTCTTC. Its protein product is CASSVGQDSYNEQFF.